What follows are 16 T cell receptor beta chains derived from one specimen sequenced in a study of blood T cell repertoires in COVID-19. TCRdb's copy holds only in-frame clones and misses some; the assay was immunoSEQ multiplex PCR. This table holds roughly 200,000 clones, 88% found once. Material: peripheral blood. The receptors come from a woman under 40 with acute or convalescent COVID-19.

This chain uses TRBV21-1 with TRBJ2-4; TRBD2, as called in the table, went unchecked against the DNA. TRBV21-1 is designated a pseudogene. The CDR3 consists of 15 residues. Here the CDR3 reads CASSKARGEENIQYF. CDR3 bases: TGTGCCAGCAGCAAAGCACGAGGGGAGGAAAACATTCAGTACTTC.

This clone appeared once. CDR3 loop: CASSPMPGLSLSEQYF. The CDR3 DNA sequence: TGTGCCAGCAGTCCGATGCCAGGACTTAGTTTGTCCGAGCAGTACTTC. The V call is TRBV28, the J call TRBJ2-7; the D gene is possibly TRBD2 (5 bases). V gave up 5 bases and J gave up 6 bases, with 23 bases separating them. Per germline, CDR1 MDHEN and CDR2 SYDVKM. The length of the CDR3 is 16 residues.

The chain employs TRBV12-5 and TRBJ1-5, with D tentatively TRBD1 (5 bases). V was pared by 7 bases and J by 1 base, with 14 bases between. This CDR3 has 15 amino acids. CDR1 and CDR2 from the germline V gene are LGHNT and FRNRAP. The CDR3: CASASGLGSNQPQHF. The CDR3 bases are TGTGCTAGTGCCTCAGGGTTGGGGAGCAATCAGCCCCAGCATTTT.

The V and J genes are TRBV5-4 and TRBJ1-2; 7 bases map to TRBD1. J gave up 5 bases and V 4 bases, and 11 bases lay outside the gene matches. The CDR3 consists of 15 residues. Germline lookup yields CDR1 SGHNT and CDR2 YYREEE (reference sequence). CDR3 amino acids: CASSGNRGHYYGYTF. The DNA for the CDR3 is TGTGCCAGCAGCGGAAACAGGGGCCATTATTATGGCTACACCTTC.

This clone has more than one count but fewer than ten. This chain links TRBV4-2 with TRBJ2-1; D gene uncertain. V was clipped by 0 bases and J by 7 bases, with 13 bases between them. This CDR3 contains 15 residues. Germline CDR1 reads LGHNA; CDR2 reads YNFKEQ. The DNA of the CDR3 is TGTGCCAGCAGCCAAGAGGGCTACCTTCAAAATGAGCAGTTCTTC. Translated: CASSQEGYLQNEQFF.

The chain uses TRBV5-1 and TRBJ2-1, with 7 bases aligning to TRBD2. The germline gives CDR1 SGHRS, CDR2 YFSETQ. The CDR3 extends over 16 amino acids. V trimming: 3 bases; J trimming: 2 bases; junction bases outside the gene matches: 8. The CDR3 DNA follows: TGCGCCAGCAGCTCGGGGCGTGGGAGGGCCTACAATGAGCAGTTCTTC. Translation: CASSSGRGRAYNEQFF.

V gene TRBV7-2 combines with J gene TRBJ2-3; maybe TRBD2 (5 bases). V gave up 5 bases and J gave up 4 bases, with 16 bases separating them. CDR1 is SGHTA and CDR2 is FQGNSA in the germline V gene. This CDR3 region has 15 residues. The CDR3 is CASSPRREESDTQYF. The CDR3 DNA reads TGTGCCAGCAGCCCGCGCCGGGAAGAATCAGATACGCAGTATTTT.

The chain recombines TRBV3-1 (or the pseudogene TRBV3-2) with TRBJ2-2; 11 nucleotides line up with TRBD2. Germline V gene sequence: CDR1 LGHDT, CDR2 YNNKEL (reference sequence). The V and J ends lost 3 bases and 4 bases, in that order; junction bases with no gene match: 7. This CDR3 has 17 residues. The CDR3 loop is CASSHPRTSGPTGELFF. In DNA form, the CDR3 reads TGTGCCAGCAGCCACCCACGGACTAGCGGGCCCACCGGGGAGCTGTTTTTT.

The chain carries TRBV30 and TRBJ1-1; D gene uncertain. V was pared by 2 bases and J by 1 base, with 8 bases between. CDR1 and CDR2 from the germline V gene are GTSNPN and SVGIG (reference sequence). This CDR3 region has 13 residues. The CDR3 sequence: CAWSRGGNTEAFF. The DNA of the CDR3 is TGTGCCTGGAGTCGAGGTGGGAACACTGAAGCTTTCTTT.

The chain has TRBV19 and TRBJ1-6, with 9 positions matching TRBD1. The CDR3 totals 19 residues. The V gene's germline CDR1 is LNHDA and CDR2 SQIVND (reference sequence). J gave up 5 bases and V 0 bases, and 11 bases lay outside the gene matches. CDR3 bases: TGTGCCAGTAGTATAGATACCGGGACAGGGCGGCCTGATAATTCACCCCTCCACTTT. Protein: CASSIDTGTGRPDNSPLHF.

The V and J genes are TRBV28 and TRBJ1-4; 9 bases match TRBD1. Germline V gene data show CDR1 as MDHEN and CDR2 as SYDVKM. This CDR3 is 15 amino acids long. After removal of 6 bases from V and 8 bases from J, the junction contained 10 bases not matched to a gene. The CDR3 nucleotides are TGTGCCAGCAGCCCACTCCGGGACAGGGACGAAAAACTGTTTTTT. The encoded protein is CASSPLRDRDEKLFF. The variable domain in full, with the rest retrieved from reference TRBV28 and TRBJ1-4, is DVKVTQSSRYLVKRTGEKVFLECVQDMDHENMFWYRQDPGLGLRLIYFSYDVKMKEKGDIPEGYSVSREKKERFSLILESASTNQTSMYLCASSPLRDRDEKLFFGSGTQLSVL.

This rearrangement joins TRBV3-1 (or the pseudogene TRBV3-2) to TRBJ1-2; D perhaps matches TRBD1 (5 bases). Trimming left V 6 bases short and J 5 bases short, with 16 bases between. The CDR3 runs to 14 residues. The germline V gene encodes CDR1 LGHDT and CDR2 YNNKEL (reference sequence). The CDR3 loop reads CASSLYSSGYGYTF. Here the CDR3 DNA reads TGTGCCAGCAGTCTTTACTCCTCAGGGTATGGCTACACCTTC.

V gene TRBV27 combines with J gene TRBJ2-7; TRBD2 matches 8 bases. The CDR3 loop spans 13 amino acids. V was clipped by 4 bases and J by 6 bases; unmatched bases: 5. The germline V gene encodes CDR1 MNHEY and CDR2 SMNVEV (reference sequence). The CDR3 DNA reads TGTGCCAGCAGTTCGGGACTAGTCGCCGAGCAGTACTTC. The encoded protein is CASSSGLVAEQYF.

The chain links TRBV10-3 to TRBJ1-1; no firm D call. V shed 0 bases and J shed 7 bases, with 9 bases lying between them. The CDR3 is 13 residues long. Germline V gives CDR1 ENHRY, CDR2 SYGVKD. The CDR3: CAISESRAGEAFF. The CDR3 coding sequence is TGTGCCATCAGTGAGTCGCGGGCAGGTGAAGCTTTCTTT.

In nucleotides, the CDR3 is TGTGCCAGCAGCCGGACAGGATTGGGTGAAGCTTTCTTT. It is translated as CASSRTGLGEAFF. The V gene is TRBV7-9, the J gene TRBJ1-1; 7 bases line up with TRBD1. Losses at the gene ends were 5 bases for V and 7 bases for J; bases not matched to a gene: 7. This CDR3 is built from 13 residues. In germline, CDR1 is SEHNR, CDR2 FQNEAQ (reference sequence).

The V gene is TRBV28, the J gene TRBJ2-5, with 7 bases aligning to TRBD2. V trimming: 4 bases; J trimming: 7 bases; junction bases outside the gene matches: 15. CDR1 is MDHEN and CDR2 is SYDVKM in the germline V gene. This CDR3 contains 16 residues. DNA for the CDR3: TGTGCCAGCAGTTCCTCGTGGGGGAGGGGATACGGGACCCAGTACTTC. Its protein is CASSSSWGRGYGTQYF.